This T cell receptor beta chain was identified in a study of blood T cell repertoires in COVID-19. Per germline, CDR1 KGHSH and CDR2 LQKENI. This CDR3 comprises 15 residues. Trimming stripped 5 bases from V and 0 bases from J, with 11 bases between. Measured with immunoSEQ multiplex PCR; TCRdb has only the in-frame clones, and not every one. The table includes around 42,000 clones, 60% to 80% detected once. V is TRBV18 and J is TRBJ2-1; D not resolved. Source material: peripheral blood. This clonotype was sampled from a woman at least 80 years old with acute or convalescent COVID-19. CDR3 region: CASSALPSSYNEQFF. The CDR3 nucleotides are TGTGCCAGCTCAGCTCTACCGAGCTCCTACAATGAGCAGTTCTTC.